The rows below give T cell receptor beta chains drawn from one sample of a study of vaccination effects on CD4 cells after COVID-19. Here immunoSEQ multiplex PCR was the method, and the copy in TCRdb shows in-frame clones only, minus some. The repertoire holds approximately 37,000 clones, with roughly 87% as singletons. Antigens of these TCRs are unknown. The sequenced sample was CD4+ T cells from PBMCs cultured without peptide, obtained before COVID-19 vaccination. The receptors originated from a human donor who received a COVID-19 vaccine. Both conserved end residues are part of each CDR3. D genes are given only for firm matches. For some rows the clone size is stated as once, few or many, or as a class when expanded; others skip it.

v_call,clone_size,j_call,d_call,cdr3_nt,cdr3_aa
TRBV7-8,.,TRBJ1-1,TRBD1,TGTGCCAGCAGCTTAGGACGGCGGAGGGGGCGTATGAACACTGAAGCTTTCTTT,CASSLGRRRGRMNTEAFF
TRBV18,.,TRBJ1-3,.,TGTGCCAGCTCATCGGGGCGGGGTAACCGGAACACCATATATTTT,CASSSGRGNRNTIYF
TRBV19,.,TRBJ1-6,.,TGTGCCAGATGCTTGTGGCCTCACAATCATTCACCCCTCCACTTT,CARCLWPHNHSPLHF
TRBV7-9,.,TRBJ2-1,TRBD1,TGTGCCAGCAGCGGATACAGGGGTCGTAACAATGAGCAGTTCTTC,CASSGYRGRNNEQFF
TRBV19,once,TRBJ1-5,.,TGTGCCAGTACCCGAACTGGGGCTGAGGATCAGCCCCAGCATTTT,CASTRTGAEDQPQHF
TRBV6-2/TRBV6-3,.,TRBJ2-3,TRBD2,TGTGCCAGCAGTTACTCGATGCAGGGAGGGTACACAGATACGCAGTATTTT,CASSYSMQGGYTDTQYF
TRBV4-1,once,TRBJ1-2,.,TGCGCCAGCAGCCCCAACAGGGTCAACTATGGCTACACCTTC,CASSPNRVNYGYTF
TRBV4-2,few,TRBJ1-2,.,TGTGCCAGCAGCCAAGACAGAGGAAGCTACACCTTC,CASSQDRGSYTF
TRBV10-1,.,TRBJ1-1,.,TGCGCCAGCAGTAGGGCGGGTGCAGGCGGCCGGGACACTGAAGCTTTCTTT,CASSRAGAGGRDTEAFF
TRBV6-6,.,TRBJ2-1,TRBD2,TGTGCCAGCAGTTACACGGGACTAGCGGGGGGGCGAGAGCAGTTCTTC,CASSYTGLAGGREQFF
TRBV6-5,.,TRBJ1-2,TRBD1,TGTGCCAGCAGTTACTCGAGAGGGGGCGGGTATGGCTACACCTTC,CASSYSRGGGYGYTF
TRBV7-8,.,TRBJ1-6,TRBD1,TGTGCCAGCAGCTTCTCTCCGGGACAGAGCTCCTATAATTCACCCCTCCACTTT,CASSFSPGQSSYNSPLHF
TRBV12-3/TRBV12-4,.,TRBJ2-2,.,TGTGCCAGCATTAACACCGGGGAGCTGTTTTTT,CASINTGELFF
TRBV14,.,TRBJ2-5,.,TGTGCCAGCAGCCAAGGGGCTCAAGAGACCCAGTACTTC,CASSQGAQETQYF
TRBV4-1,.,TRBJ2-5,TRBD2,TGCGCCAGCAGCCAAGAGCAGCGGGGGGGACTCCTGCACTTC,CASSQEQRGGLLHF
TRBV4-1,once,TRBJ2-5,.,TGCGCCAGCAGCCCAGCTGTAACCCCTAAAGAGGAGACCCAGTACTTC,CASSPAVTPKEETQYF
TRBV24-1,once,TRBJ2-3,TRBD2,TGTGCCACCGGGCGGGGGTCGAGCACAGATACGCAGTATTTT,CATGRGSSTDTQYF
TRBV18,.,TRBJ1-1,TRBD1,TGTGCCAGCTCACCTTTCAGGGGGGGGAACACTGAAGCTTTCTTT,CASSPFRGGNTEAFF